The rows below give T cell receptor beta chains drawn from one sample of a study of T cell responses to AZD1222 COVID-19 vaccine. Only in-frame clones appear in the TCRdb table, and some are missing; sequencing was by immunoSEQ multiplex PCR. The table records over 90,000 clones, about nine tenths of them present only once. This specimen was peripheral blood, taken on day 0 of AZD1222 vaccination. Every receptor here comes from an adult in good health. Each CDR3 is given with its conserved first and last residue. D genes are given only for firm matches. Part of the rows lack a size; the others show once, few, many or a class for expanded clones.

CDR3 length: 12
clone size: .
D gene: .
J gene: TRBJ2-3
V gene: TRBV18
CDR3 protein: CASSPGGDTQYF
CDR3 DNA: TGTGCCAGCTCACCAGGGGGAGATACGCAGTATTTT

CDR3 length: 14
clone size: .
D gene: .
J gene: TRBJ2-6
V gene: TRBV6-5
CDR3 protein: CAIREGAGANVLTF
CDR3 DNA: TGTGCCATCAGAGAGGGAGCTGGGGCCAACGTCCTGACTTTC

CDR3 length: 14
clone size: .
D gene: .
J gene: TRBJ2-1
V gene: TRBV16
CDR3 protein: CASSQSTVYGEQFF
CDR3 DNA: TGTGCCAGCAGCCAATCGACAGTATACGGTGAGCAGTTCTTC

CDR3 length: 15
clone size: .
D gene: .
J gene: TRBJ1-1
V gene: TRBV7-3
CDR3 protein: CASSLFPEMNTEAFF
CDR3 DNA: TGTGCCAGCAGCTTATTTCCCGAAATGAACACTGAAGCTTTCTTT

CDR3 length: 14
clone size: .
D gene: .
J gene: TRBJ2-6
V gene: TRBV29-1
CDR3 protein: CSVARDGGANVLTF
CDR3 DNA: TGCAGCGTTGCCAGGGACGGTGGGGCCAACGTCCTGACTTTC

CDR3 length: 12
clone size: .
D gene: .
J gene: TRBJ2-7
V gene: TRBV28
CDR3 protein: CASSWGDGEQYF
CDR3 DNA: TGTGCCAGCAGTTGGGGAGATGGGGAGCAGTACTTC

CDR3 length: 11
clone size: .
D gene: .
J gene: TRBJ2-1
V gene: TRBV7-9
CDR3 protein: CASKEGGEQFF
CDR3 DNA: TGTGCCAGCAAAGAGGGTGGGGAGCAGTTCTTC

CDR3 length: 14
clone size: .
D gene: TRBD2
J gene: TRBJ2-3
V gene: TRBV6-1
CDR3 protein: CASSEALRGDSQYF
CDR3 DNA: TGTGCCAGCAGTGAAGCGCTTCGGGGGGATTCGCAGTATTTT

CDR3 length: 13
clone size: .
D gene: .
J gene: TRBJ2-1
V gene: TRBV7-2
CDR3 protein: CASSVTGTHEQFF
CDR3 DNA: TGTGCCAGCAGCGTAACAGGGACCCATGAGCAGTTCTTC

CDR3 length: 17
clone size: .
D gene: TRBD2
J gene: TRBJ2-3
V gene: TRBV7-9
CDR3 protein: CASSPQFRLAGADTQYF
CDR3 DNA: TGTGCCAGCAGCCCTCAATTCAGACTAGCGGGAGCAGATACGCAGTATTTT

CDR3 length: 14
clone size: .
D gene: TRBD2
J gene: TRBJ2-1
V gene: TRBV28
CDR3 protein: CASSYRGTRNEQFF
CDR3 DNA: TGTGCCAGCAGTTATAGGGGGACTAGGAATGAGCAGTTCTTC

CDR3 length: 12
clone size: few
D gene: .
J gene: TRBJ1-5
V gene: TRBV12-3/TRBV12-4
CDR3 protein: CASSRAGAQVHF
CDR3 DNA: TGTGCCAGCAGCCGCGCCGGGGCGCAGGTGCATTTT

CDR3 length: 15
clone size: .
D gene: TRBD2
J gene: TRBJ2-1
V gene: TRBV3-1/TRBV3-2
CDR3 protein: CASSQSLAEYNEQFF
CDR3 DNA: TGTGCCAGCAGCCAATCCCTAGCGGAATACAATGAGCAGTTCTTC

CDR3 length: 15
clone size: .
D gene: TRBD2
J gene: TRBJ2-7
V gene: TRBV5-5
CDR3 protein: CASSLTSGNFYEQYF
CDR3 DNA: TGTGCCAGCAGCTTGACTAGCGGGAATTTTTACGAGCAGTACTTC

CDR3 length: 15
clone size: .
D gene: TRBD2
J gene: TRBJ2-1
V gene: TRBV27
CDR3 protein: CASSSYASGENEQFF
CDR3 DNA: TGTGCCAGCAGTTCGTATGCTAGCGGGGAAAATGAGCAGTTCTTC

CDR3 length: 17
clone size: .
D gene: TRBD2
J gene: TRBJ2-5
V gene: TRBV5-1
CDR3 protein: CASSLGPVAGGPETQYF
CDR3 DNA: TGCGCCAGCAGCTTGGGACCAGTAGCGGGAGGGCCTGAGACCCAGTACTTC

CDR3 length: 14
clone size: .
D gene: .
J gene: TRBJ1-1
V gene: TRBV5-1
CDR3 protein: CASSQTTVNTEAFF
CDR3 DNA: TGCGCCAGCAGCCAAACGACAGTGAACACTGAAGCTTTCTTT

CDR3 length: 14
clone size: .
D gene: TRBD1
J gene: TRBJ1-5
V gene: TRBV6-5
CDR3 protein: CATKTGTSNQPQHF
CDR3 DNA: TGTGCCACGAAGACAGGGACTAGCAATCAGCCCCAGCATTTT

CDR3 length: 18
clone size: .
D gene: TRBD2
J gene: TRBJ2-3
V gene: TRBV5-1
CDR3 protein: CASSFGLAGGPSTDTQYF
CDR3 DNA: TGCGCCAGCAGCTTCGGACTAGCGGGAGGGCCCAGCACAGATACGCAGTATTTT

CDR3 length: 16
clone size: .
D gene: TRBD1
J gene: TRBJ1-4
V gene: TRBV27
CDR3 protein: CASSRGQGATNEKLFF
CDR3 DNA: TGTGCCAGCAGCCGTGGACAGGGGGCGACTAATGAAAAACTGTTTTTT

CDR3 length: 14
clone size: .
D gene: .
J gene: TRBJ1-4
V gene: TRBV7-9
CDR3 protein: CASSFRGSNEKLFF
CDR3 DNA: TGTGCCAGCAGCTTTCGGGGCAGTAATGAAAAACTGTTTTTT

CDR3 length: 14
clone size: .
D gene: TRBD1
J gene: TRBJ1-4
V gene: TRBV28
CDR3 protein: CASSFNRGAEKLFF
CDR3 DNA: TGTGCCAGCAGTTTTAACAGGGGAGCGGAAAAACTGTTTTTT

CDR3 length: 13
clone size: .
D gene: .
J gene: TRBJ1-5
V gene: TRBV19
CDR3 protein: CASSTQSNQPQHF
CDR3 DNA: TGTGCCAGTAGTACCCAGAGCAATCAGCCCCAGCATTTT

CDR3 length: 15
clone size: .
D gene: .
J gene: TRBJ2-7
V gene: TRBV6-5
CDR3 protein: CASTRTEGSSYEQYF
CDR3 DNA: TGTGCCAGCACCCGGACGGAGGGAAGCTCCTACGAGCAGTACTTC

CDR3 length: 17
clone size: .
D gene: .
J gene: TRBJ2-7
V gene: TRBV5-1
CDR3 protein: CASSRADEGRTPYEQYF
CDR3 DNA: TGCGCCAGCAGCCGGGCGGATGAGGGGCGTACTCCCTACGAGCAGTACTTC

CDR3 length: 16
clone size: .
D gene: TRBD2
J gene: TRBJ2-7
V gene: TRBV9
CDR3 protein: CASSVAGGGGPYEQYF
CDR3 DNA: TGTGCCAGCAGCGTAGCTGGAGGCGGGGGGCCCTACGAGCAGTACTTC

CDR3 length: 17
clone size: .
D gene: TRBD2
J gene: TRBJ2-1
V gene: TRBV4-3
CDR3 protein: CASSQEAPSGSYNEQFF
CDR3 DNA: TGCGCCAGCAGCCAAGAGGCCCCTAGCGGGAGCTACAATGAGCAGTTCTTC

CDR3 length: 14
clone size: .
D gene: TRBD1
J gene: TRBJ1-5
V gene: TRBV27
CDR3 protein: CASRRQGNNQPQHF
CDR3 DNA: TGTGCCAGCAGGAGACAGGGAAACAATCAGCCCCAGCATTTT

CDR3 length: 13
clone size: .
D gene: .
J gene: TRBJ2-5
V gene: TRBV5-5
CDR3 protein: CASSLGTAGTQYF
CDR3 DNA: TGTGCCAGCAGCTTGGGAACAGCCGGGACCCAGTACTTC

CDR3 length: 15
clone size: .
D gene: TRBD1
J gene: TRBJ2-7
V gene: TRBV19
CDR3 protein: CASSVLGQGSYEQYF
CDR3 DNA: TGTGCCAGTAGTGTCTTGGGACAGGGGTCCTACGAGCAGTACTTC

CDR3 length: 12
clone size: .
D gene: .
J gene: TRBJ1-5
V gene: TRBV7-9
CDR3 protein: CASSLEDQPQHF
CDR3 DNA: TGTGCCAGCAGCTTAGAGGATCAGCCCCAGCATTTT

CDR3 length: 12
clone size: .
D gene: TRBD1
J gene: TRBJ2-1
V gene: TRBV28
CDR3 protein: CASSLMGQGDFF
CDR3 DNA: TGTGCCAGCAGTTTAATGGGACAGGGGGATTTCTTC

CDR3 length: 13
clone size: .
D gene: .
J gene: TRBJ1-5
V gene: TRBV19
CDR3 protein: CASSRNSNQPQHF
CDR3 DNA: TGTGCCAGTAGCCGGAATAGCAATCAGCCCCAGCATTTT

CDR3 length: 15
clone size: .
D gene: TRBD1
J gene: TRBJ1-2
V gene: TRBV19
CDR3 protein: CASSPRGRANYGYTF
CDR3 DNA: TGTGCCAGTAGTCCCAGGGGGCGAGCTAACTATGGCTACACCTTC